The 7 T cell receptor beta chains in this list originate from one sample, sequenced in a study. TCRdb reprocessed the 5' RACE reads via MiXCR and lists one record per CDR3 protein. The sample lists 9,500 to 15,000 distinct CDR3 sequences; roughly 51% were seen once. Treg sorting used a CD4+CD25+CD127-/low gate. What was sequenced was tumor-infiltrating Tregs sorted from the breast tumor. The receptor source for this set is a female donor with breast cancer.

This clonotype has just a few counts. The CDR3 reads CASSLGQGSNEKLFF. Here the CDR3 DNA reads TGTGCCAGCAGTTTAGGACAGGGATCTAATGAAAAACTGTTTTTT. The gene calls are TRBV28 and TRBJ1-4; 8 bases line up with TRBD1. Trimming took 2 bases from V and 3 from J; bases not matched to a gene: 2. Germline lookup yields CDR1 MDHEN and CDR2 SYDVKM. The CDR3 has 15 amino acids.

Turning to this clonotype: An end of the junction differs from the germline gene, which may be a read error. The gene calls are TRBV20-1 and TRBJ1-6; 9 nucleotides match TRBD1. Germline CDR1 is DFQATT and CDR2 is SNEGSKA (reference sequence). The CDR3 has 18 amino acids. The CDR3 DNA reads TGCGGTGCTAGAGTAGGGCCGATCCGGACAGGGGACAATTCACCCCTCCACTTT. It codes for CGARVGPIRTGDNSPLHF.

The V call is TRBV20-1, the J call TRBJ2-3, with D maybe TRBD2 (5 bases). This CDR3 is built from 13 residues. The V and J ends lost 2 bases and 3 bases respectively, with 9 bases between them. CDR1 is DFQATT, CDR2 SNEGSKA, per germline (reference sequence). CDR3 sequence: CSARFERTDTQYF. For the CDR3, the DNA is TGCAGTGCTAGATTCGAGCGGACAGATACGCAGTATTTT.

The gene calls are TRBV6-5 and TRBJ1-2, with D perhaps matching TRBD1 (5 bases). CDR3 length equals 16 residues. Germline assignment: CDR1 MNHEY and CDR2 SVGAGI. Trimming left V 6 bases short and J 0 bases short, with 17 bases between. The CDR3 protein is CASSDGRTPPNYGYTF. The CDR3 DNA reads TGTGCCAGCAGCGACGGACGGACACCCCCTAACTATGGCTACACCTTC.

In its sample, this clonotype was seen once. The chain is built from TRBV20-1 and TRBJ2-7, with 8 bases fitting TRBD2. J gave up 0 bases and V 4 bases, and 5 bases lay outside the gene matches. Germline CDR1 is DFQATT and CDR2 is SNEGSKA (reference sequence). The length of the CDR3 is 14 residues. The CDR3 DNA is TGCAGTGCTACAACTAGCGGAAGCTCCTACGAGCAGTACTTC. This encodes CSATTSGSSYEQYF.

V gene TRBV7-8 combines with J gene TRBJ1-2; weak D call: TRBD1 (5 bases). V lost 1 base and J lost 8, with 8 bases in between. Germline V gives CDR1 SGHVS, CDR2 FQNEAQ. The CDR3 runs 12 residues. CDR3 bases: TGTGCCAGCAGCTTAGGTCGGGACGGCTACACCTTC. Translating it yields CASSLGRDGYTF.

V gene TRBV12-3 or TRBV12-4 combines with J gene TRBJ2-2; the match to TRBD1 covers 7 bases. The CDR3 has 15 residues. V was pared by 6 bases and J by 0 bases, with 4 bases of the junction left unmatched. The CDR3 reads CASRKGGPNTGELFF. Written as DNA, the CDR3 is TGTGCCAGCAGGAAAGGGGGCCCGAACACCGGGGAGCTGTTTTTT.